This T cell receptor beta chain was identified in a study of blood T cells in healthy people across ages. Through a sample-barcoded 5' primer and a J-beta primer mix, a second PCR was run for 7 to 11 cycles. TCRdb analysed the 5' RACE reads with MiXCR anew, one entry per CDR3 protein. The repertoire includes about 700,000 distinct CDR3 sequences, roughly 32% of them detected once, and 15% to 17% sits in the top ten. The J segment lost 0 bases and the V segment lost 6 bases, leaving 4 bases of the junction unmatched. Germline V CDR1 and CDR2: SGHVS, FQNEAQ. This CDR3 has 16 residues. The sample was blood. The sequence was obtained from an elderly woman in good health. The chain employs TRBV7-8 and TRBJ2-3; TRBD2 matches 12 bases. CDR3 region: CASSGLAGRSTDTQYF. CDR3 coding DNA: TGTGCCAGCAGTGGACTAGCGGGGCGGAGCACAGATACGCAGTATTTT.